The next 27 T cell receptor beta chains were all read from a single sample in a study. MiXCR, run by TCRdb on the reads, gives a single entry per CDR3 protein. The sample lists approximately 900 distinct CDR3 sequences; around 25% were seen once. The sequenced sample was CD8+ T cells (not recorded whether cultured). The source is a male donor.

The table lists this clonotype with a count of one. This sequence may be a read error, since a much larger clone differs from it by one base. V gene TRBV27 combines with J gene TRBJ2-3; D gene uncertain. The CDR3 sequence is 15 residues long. The germline V gene has CDR1 MNHEY and CDR2 SMNVEV (reference sequence). The CDR3 DNA reads as TGTGCCAGCAGTCCCCGAAGGGTGGGCACAGATACGCAGTGTTTT. This encodes CASSPRRVGTDTQCF.

This clonotype has more than one count but fewer than ten. The V and J genes are TRBV5-8 and TRBJ1-6; 7 positions match TRBD1. Per germline, CDR1 SGHTS and CDR2 YDEGEE. The CDR3 is 15 residues long. Trimming cost V 6 bases and J 7 bases; bases outside gene matches: 10. The CDR3 coding sequence is TGTGCCAGCACCCGATCCTGGGACAGCAATTCACCCCTCCACTTT. Its translation: CASTRSWDSNSPLHF.

This clonotype is medium-sized (0.01 to 0.1%) within its sample. V is TRBV20-1 and J is TRBJ1-6, with D unresolved. This CDR3 spans 17 amino acids. V lost 0 bases, J lost 5 bases, and 17 bases lay in between. Germline V gene sequence: CDR1 DFQATT, CDR2 SNEGSKA (reference sequence). The DNA for the CDR3 is TGCAGTGCTAGAGATCTTCGGGGTCAAGGTGATAATTCACCCCTCCACTTT. It specifies CSARDLRGQGDNSPLHF.

This clonotype is judged large (0.1 to 1%). CDR3: CSAKDGISGELFF. The CDR3 DNA is TGCAGTGCCAAAGACGGGATTTCCGGGGAGCTGTTTTTT. The chain recombines TRBV20-1 with TRBJ2-2; a weak D match, TRBD2 (5 bases). Germline CDR1 and CDR2: DFQATT and SNEGSKA (reference sequence). CDR3 length: 13 amino acids. V lost 6 bases and J lost 6, with 14 bases in between.

Relative to its sample, this clonotype is medium-sized. This sequence joins TRBV20-1 and TRBJ1-3; D ambiguous. Germline loops: CDR1 DFQATT, CDR2 SNEGSKA (reference sequence). V was pared by 3 bases and J by 0 bases, with 21 bases between. The CDR3 runs to 18 residues. The CDR3 loop is CSARSPLTEGSSGNTIYF. CDR3 DNA: TGCAGTGCTAGGTCGCCTCTCACTGAAGGGAGCTCTGGAAACACCATATATTTT.

By share of the sample, this clonotype is medium-sized. The rearrangement joins TRBV29-1 to TRBJ2-7; tentatively, D is TRBD2 (6 bases). V shed 7 bases and J shed 7 bases, with 17 bases lying between them. In germline, CDR1 is SQVTM, CDR2 ANQGSEA. The CDR3 has 12 amino acids. CDR3 protein: CSARGTEGEQYF. CDR3 coding DNA: TGCAGCGCGCGCGGCACGGAGGGAGAGCAGTACTTC.

This clonotype was counted between two and nine times. This rearrangement joins TRBV5-1 to TRBJ1-1; the D is unclear. The CDR3 has 11 amino acids. V was shortened by 4 bases and J by 5 bases, with 6 bases between the two germline ends. The germline gives CDR1 SGHRS, CDR2 YFSETQ. CDR3 residues: CASSPWTEAFF. CDR3 nucleotide sequence: TGCGCCAGCAGCCCGTGGACTGAAGCTTTCTTT.

Sample share makes this clonotype medium-sized. The chain links TRBV23-1 to TRBJ2-5; unclear D gene. TRBV23-1 is sorted into the ORF group, with uncertain function. With 8 bases removed from V and 1 base from J, the gap between germline ends came to 17 bases. The CDR3 runs 15 residues. The CDR3 nucleotides read TGCGCCAGCCCGAGCCAGCTTAGACCCCAAGAGACCCAGTACTTC. Translation: CASPSQLRPQETQYF.

By share, this clonotype counts as medium-sized. Here the CDR3 reads CASSFQERTDTQYF. In nucleotides, the CDR3 is TGCGCCAGCAGCTTTCAAGAACGAACAGATACGCAGTATTTT. The chain joins TRBV5-1 to TRBJ2-3; D unresolved. The CDR3 consists of 14 residues. V lost 2 bases and J lost 3, with 10 bases in between. Germline V gene lookup returns CDR1 SGHRS and CDR2 YFSETQ.

As to this clonotype: A read error may be the cause here, since a much bigger clone is one base away. Lacking the conserved final phenylalanine or tryptophan, this CDR3 likely reflects a read error. The chain combines TRBV27 with TRBJ1-1; D is possibly TRBD1 (6 bases). Per the germline V gene, CDR1 is MNHEY and CDR2 is SMNVEV (reference sequence). V lost 4 bases to trimming and J lost 5 bases, with 14 bases between them. The CDR3 runs to 14 residues. CDR3 region: CASSYLTGSTEAFS. CDR3 nucleotide sequence: TGTGCCAGCAGTTATTTAACAGGGTCAACTGAAGCTTTCTCT.

The chain carries TRBV7-9 and TRBJ2-5, with D perhaps TRBD1 (6 bases). This CDR3 is built from 19 residues. Per the germline V gene, CDR1 is SEHNR and CDR2 is FQNEAQ (reference sequence). Trimming shortened V by 5 bases and J by 3 bases, and 28 bases separated the two germline ends. The CDR3 nucleotides are TGTGCCAGCAGCGGCCAGGGGCCAGGGGTCCCCCTAGGGGAAGAGACCCAGTACTTC. This encodes CASSGQGPGVPLGEETQYF.

Of note for this clonotype: This clone may be a read error of a much larger clone one base away. The limits of the CDR3 on the DNA are not certain, so only TCRdb's listed CDR3 is given. The chain couples TRBV30 to TRBJ2-2; TRBD1 reflects the table's D call only, with no check against the DNA. The CDR3 region is 12 residues in length, termini included. Germline CDR1 GTSNPN, CDR2 SVGIG (reference sequence). CDR3 sequence: CAWGIGTGEQFF.

This clonotype ranks as medium-sized. The gene calls are TRBV12-3 or TRBV12-4 and TRBJ2-1, with D possibly being TRBD1 (5 bases). V lost 1 base and J lost 9, with 13 bases in between. The CDR3 runs 14 residues. CDR3 protein: CASSLGVWGGEQFF. For the CDR3, the DNA is TGTGCCAGCAGTTTAGGAGTTTGGGGCGGTGAGCAGTTCTTC.

Comments on this clonotype: Lacking the conserved final phenylalanine or tryptophan, this CDR3 likely reflects a read error. The V gene is TRBV5-8, the J gene TRBJ1-6; the match to TRBD1 covers 7 bases. CDR3 length: 15 residues. Germline-derived CDR1 and CDR2 are SGHTS and YDEGEE. V shed 6 bases and J 7 bases; nucleotides not matched to a gene: 10. CDR3 sequence (DNA): TGTGCCAGCACCCGATCCTGGGACAGCAATTCACCCCTCCACCTT. Translated, it gives CASTRSWDSNSPLHL.

This clonotype ranks as large. The rearrangement uses TRBV7-6 and TRBJ2-2; no reliable D call. The CDR3 extends over 11 amino acids. V was trimmed by 2 bases and J by 7 bases, leaving 2 bases between them. Germline V gene sequence: CDR1 SGHVS, CDR2 FNYEAQ. CDR3 sequence reads: CASSLSGELFF. The CDR3 DNA is TGTGCCAGCAGCTTAAGCGGGGAGCTGTTTTTT. Complete variable domain (other parts from reference TRBV7-6 and TRBJ2-2): GAGVSQSPRYKVTKRGQDVALRCDPISGHVSLYWYRQALGQGPEFLTYFNYEAQQDKSGLPNDRFSAERPEGSISTLTIQRTEQRDSAMYRCASSLSGELFFGEGSRLTVL.

As to this clonotype: This may stem from a read error, because a much larger clone lies one nucleotide away. The chain links TRBV9 to TRBJ2-1; the match to TRBD1 covers 9 bases. Germline lookup yields CDR1 SGDLS and CDR2 YYNGEE. V shed 3 bases, J shed 4 bases, and the junction held 5 bases outside the gene matches. This CDR3 has 15 residues. CDR3 in amino acids: CASSDTGTGYNEQFF. The DNA of the CDR3 is TGTGCCAGCAGCGACACGGGGACAGGGTACAATGAGCAGTTCTTC.

This clonotype is categorized as medium-sized (0.01 to 0.1%). The rearrangement links TRBV9 to TRBJ2-7; 14 bases line up with TRBD2. Unmatched junction bases numbered 4, after V lost 3 bases and J lost 5 bases. Per the germline V gene, CDR1 is SGDLS and CDR2 is YYNGEE. The CDR3 consists of 15 residues. The CDR3 sequence: CASSAGGLAGDEQYF. The DNA for the CDR3 is TGTGCCAGCAGCGCAGGGGGACTAGCGGGAGACGAGCAGTACTTC.

Turning to this clonotype: Sequence at one end of the junction differs from germline and may be a read error. The chain recombines TRBV2 with TRBJ2-2; TRBD2 might be the D (7 bases). Germline V gene lookup returns CDR1 SNHLY and CDR2 FYNNEI. The CDR3 has 14 residues. The CDR3 loop is CAILGFFSTGGLLF. CDR3 coding DNA: TGTGCCATCCTGGGGTTTTTCAGCACCGGGGGGCTGCTTTTT.

By sample fraction, this clonotype is large. The rearrangement links TRBV29-1 to TRBJ2-7; 9 bases line up with TRBD1. Germline CDR1 reads SQVTM; CDR2 reads ANQGSEA. This CDR3 is built from 12 residues. The ends lost 6 bases at V and 1 base at J; junction bases unmatched: 1. CDR3 protein: CSVDRGSYEQYF. Here the CDR3 DNA reads TGCAGCGTGGACAGGGGATCCTACGAGCAGTACTTC.

Sample share makes this clonotype medium-sized. The J gene is TRBJ1-2, the V gene TRBV6-5; perhaps TRBD1 as D (5 bases). Germline V gene lookup returns CDR1 MNHEY and CDR2 SVGAGI. Trimming removed 6 bases from V and 1 base from J, with 15 bases in between. This CDR3 region has 15 residues. The CDR3: CASSHEQGRNYGYTF. The CDR3 coding sequence is TGTGCCAGCAGCCACGAGCAGGGACGTAACTATGGCTACACCTTC.

In this sample, this clonotype is large. DNA of the CDR3: TGTGCCACCAGCAGTCAAAGGGGACTAGCTTCGTACGAGCAGTACTTC. This sequence encodes CATSSQRGLASYEQYF. This chain connects TRBV15 to TRBJ2-7; 9 nucleotides line up with TRBD2. Germline CDR1 and CDR2: LNHNV and YYDKDF (reference sequence). There are 16 residues in the CDR3. V lost 3 bases, J lost 4 bases, and 10 bases stayed unmatched.

The chain couples TRBV6-2 or TRBV6-3 to TRBJ2-7, with a weak D call TRBD1 (6 bases). Germline-derived CDR1 and CDR2 are MNHEY and SVGEGT. Trimming took off 5 bases at V and 3 bases at J, with 14 bases between the two ends. The CDR3 runs to 14 residues. The CDR3 protein is CASSSRGFSYEQYF. CDR3 in DNA: TGTGCCAGCAGTAGCAGGGGCTTTAGCTACGAGCAGTACTTC.

This clonotype is medium-sized (0.01 to 0.1%) within its sample. This rearrangement joins TRBV7-2 to TRBJ2-1; D is perhaps TRBD2 (5 bases). Germline V gene sequence: CDR1 SGHTA, CDR2 FQGNSA. The CDR3 loop spans 15 amino acids. Trimming stripped 5 bases from V and 0 bases from J, with 11 bases between. The CDR3 sequence: CASSPVATSYNEQFF. In nucleotides, the CDR3 is TGTGCCAGCAGCCCGGTAGCGACCTCCTACAATGAGCAGTTCTTC.

V is TRBV4-3 and J is TRBJ1-5, with D perhaps TRBD1 (5 bases). The CDR3 totals 16 residues. In germline, CDR1 is LGHNA, CDR2 YSLEER. Trimming took 0 bases from V and 2 from J, leaving 11 bases between them. The CDR3 loop reads CASSQDRGPGNQPQHF. The CDR3 DNA reads as TGCGCCAGCAGCCAAGATCGGGGCCCTGGCAATCAGCCCCAGCATTTT.

This clonotype was detected only a few times. The J gene is TRBJ1-5, the V gene TRBV4-2; the D gene is possibly TRBD1 (5 bases). Germline V gene sequence: CDR1 LGHNA, CDR2 YNFKEQ. V lost 1 base, J lost 6 bases, and 13 bases lay in between. This CDR3 has 15 residues. The CDR3 spells CASSQGLGTLQPQHF. DNA of the CDR3: TGTGCCAGCAGCCAAGGTTTGGGGACCCTTCAGCCCCAGCATTTT.

As for this clonotype: Being one base from a much bigger clone, this may be a read error. This chain connects TRBV6-2 or TRBV6-3 to TRBJ1-5, with D possibly matching TRBD1 (6 bases). Germline assignment: CDR1 MNHEY and CDR2 SVGEGT. The CDR3 extends over 19 amino acids. This CDR3 reads CAGSTGVMTGALGNQPQHF. The CDR3 nucleotides read TGTGCCGGCAGTACCGGGGTCATGACAGGAGCCCTTGGGAATCAGCCCCAGCATTTT.

Notes on this clonotype: A much bigger clone sits one base away, suggesting this may be a read error. The chain carries TRBV2 and TRBJ2-1; a possible D gene is TRBD1 (6 bases). Germline assignment: CDR1 SNHLY and CDR2 FYNNEI. Trimming stripped 8 bases from V and 6 bases from J, with 8 bases between. The CDR3 sequence is 11 residues long. Here the CDR3 DNA reads TGTGCCAGCGGGGGCCTCAATGAGCAGTTCTTC. Protein: CASGGLNEQFF.